This T cell receptor beta chain was captured in a study of cytomegalovirus exposure and HLA in healthy donors. Study-wide points: Certain sequence variants were highly shared and formed a cluster, and this cluster was likely a sequencing artifact. The dataset shows that most TCR sequences were rare, while some public TCRs occurred in many donors.

Worth noting for this clone: The antigen is undetermined.

The PCR ran on 60 Vbeta and 13 Jbeta primers. How the authors handled the data: An analysis that came later counted roughly 87 million unique TCR beta chains, approximately 10 million shared. Assay: immunoSEQ multiplex PCR; the TCRdb copy retains only in-frame clones and omits some. V, J and clone size were drawn from that table, and D and trimming were deduced from the DNA. In all, the sample yields around 110,000 clones. After removal of 4 bases from V and 3 bases from J, the junction contained 15 bases not matched to a gene. The CDR3 is 17 amino acids. Germline V gene sequence: CDR1 PRHDT, CDR2 FYEKMQ (reference sequence).

The gene calls are TRBV13 and TRBJ2-7, with 7 bases matching TRBD2. This TCR was recovered from a man aged 40-49 years in good health and CMV-seropositive. Specimen: PBMCs. The CDR3 reads CASSSTLLAETIYEQYF. The CDR3 nucleotides read TGTGCCAGCAGCTCAACTCTCCTAGCGGAGACGATCTACGAGCAGTACTTC.